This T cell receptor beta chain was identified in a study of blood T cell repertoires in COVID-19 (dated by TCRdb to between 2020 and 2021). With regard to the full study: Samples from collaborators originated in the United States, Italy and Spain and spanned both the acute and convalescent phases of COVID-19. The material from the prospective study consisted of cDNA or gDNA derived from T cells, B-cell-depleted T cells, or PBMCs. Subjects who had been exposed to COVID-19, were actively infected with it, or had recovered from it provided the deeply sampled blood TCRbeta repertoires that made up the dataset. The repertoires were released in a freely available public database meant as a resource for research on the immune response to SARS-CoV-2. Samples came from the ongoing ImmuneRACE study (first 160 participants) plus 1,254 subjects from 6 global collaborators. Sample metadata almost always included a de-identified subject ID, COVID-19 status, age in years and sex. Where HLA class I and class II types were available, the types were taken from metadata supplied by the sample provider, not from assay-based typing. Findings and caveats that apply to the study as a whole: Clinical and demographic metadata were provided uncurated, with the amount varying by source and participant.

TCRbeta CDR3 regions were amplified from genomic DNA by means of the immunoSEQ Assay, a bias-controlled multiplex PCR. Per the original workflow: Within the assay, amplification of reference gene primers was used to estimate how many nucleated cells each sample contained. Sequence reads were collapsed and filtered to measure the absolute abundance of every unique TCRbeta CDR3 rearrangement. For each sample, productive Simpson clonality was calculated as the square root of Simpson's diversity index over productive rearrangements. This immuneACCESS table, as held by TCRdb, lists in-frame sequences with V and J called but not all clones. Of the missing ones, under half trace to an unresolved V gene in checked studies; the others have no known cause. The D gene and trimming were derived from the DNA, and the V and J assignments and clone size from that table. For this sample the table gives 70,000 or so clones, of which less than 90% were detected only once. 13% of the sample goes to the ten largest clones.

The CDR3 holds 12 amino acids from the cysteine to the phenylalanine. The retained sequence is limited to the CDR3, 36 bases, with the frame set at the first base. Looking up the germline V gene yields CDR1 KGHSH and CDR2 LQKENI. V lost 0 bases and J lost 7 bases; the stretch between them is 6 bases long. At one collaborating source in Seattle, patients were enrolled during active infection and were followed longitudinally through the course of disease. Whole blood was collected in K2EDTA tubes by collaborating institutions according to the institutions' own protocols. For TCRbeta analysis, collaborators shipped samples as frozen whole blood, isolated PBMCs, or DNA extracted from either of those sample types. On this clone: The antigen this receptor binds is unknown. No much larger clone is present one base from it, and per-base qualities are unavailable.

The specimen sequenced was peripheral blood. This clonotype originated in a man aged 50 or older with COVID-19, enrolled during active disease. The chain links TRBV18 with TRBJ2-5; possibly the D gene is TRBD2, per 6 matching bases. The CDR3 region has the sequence CASSPPEGTQYF. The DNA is TGTGCCAGCTCACCACCGGAGGGGACCCAGTACTTC.